Shown below are 16 T cell receptor beta chains from a single sample sequenced in a study of T-cell memory formation after mild COVID-19. Each CDR3 protein is one row after TCRdb ran MiXCR on the 5' RACE reads. The sample shows 550,000 to 700,000 distinct CDR3 sequences, approximately 15% of them seen only once. Input material: PBMCs or a T cell subset sorted from them (not recorded which). The receptors derive from an adult woman who had mild COVID-19 (a few samples of this study predate the infection). Cell type and time point are not known.

The table lists this clonotype with a few counts. The chain couples TRBV12-3 or TRBV12-4 to TRBJ1-5; possibly TRBD1 for D (5 bases). The V gene lost 2 bases and the J gene lost 7 bases, with 6 bases spanning the gap. There are 12 residues in the CDR3. CDR3 residues: CASSLTGQPQHF. Here the CDR3 DNA reads TGTGCCAGCAGTTTAACAGGCCAGCCCCAGCATTTT.

This clonotype was seen only a few times. This sequence joins TRBV19 and TRBJ2-7, with 10 bases identical to TRBD1. CDR1 LNHDA and CDR2 SQIVND come from the germline V gene (reference sequence). This CDR3 is 13 amino acids long. V shed 7 bases and J 3 bases; nucleotides not matched to a gene: 3. As DNA, the CDR3 is TGTGCCAGTACGGGACAGGGGAACTACGAGCAGTACTTC. This codes for CASTGQGNYEQYF.

This clonotype was seen more than once but under ten times. The chain uses TRBV20-1 and TRBJ2-7, with 12 bases matching TRBD1. The CDR3 covers 15 residues. Trimming took 3 bases from V and 5 from J; bases not matched to a gene: 8. The germline V gene has CDR1 DFQATT and CDR2 SNEGSKA (reference sequence). In DNA, the CDR3 is TGCAGTGCTAGGGCTCCCGGGACAGGGGGCCACGAGCAGTACTTC. Its protein product is CSARAPGTGGHEQYF.

This clonotype was seen only a few times. The chain recombines TRBV7-9 with TRBJ1-6; D gene uncertain. Germline-derived CDR1 and CDR2 are SEHNR and FQNEAQ (reference sequence). V lost 1 base and J lost 10, with 11 bases in between. The CDR3 has 14 amino acids. The CDR3 region is CASSLEGWFSPLHF. Here the CDR3 DNA reads TGTGCCAGCAGCTTAGAGGGTTGGTTCTCACCCCTCCACTTT.

The chain joins TRBV9 to TRBJ1-2, with a weak D call TRBD1 (5 bases). Trimming shortened V by 7 bases and J by 8 bases, and 21 bases separated the two germline ends. There are 14 residues in the CDR3. Per germline, CDR1 SGDLS and CDR2 YYNGEE. Here the CDR3 reads CASYNLGGNGGYTF. DNA of the CDR3: TGTGCCAGCTACAATCTGGGGGGAAATGGCGGCTACACCTTC.

In this sample, this clonotype turned up many times. V is TRBV12-3 or TRBV12-4 and J is TRBJ2-7; 7 bases match TRBD1. Trimming removed 3 bases from V and 2 bases from J; junction bases left unmatched: 4. The CDR3 is made up of 14 amino acids. CDR3 sequence reads: CASSLGDSTYEQYF. The CDR3 DNA is TGTGCCAGCAGTTTGGGGGACAGCACCTACGAGCAGTACTTC.

The rearrangement uses TRBV7-9 and TRBJ2-5; a weak D match, TRBD1 (6 bases). Per germline, CDR1 SEHNR and CDR2 FQNEAQ (reference sequence). The CDR3 consists of 16 residues. V dropped 0 bases and J dropped 4 bases, with 15 bases sitting between them. CDR3 loop: CASSLADRVGAETQYF. The CDR3 DNA is TGTGCCAGCAGCTTAGCGGACCGGGTGGGGGCAGAGACCCAGTACTTC.

The chain employs TRBV23-1 and TRBJ1-1, with 9 nucleotides matching TRBD1. TRBV23-1 is annotated as an ORF whose role is uncertain. The CDR3 length is 17 residues. Trimming cost V 4 bases and J 5 bases; bases outside gene matches: 14. In nucleotides, the CDR3 is TGCGCCAGCAGTCTTGCGTCACAGGGGGCTGGGACTACTGAAGCTTTCTTT. Translated: CASSLASQGAGTTEAFF.

This clonotype turned up a few times. The rearrangement joins TRBV7-2 to TRBJ2-3; TRBD2 agrees at 10 bases. This CDR3 is 16 amino acids long. The ends lost 4 bases at V and 4 bases at J; junction bases unmatched: 8. The germline CDR1 and CDR2 sequences are SGHTA and FQGNSA. As DNA, the CDR3 is TGTGCCAGCAGCTACCCCCCTAGCGGGAGTCCAGATACGCAGTATTTT. Protein: CASSYPPSGSPDTQYF.

This sequence joins TRBV29-1 and TRBJ2-7; no reliable D call. Deletions cut 6 bases from V and 1 base from J, with 10 bases between. The germline V gene has CDR1 SQVTM and CDR2 ANQGSEA. CDR3 length: 12 residues. Here the CDR3 reads CSVLTDSYEQYF. DNA for the CDR3: TGCAGCGTACTGACCGATTCCTACGAGCAGTACTTC.

This chain connects TRBV6-1 to TRBJ1-5; 11 bases fit TRBD1. Germline values: CDR1 MNHNS, CDR2 SASEGT. The CDR3 totals 16 residues. The V segment lost 6 bases and the J segment 5 bases; nucleotides outside the gene matches: 9. The DNA of the CDR3 is TGTGCCAGCAGGGACAGGGGGCTGGGAGAATATCAGCCCCAGCATTTT. This gives the protein CASRDRGLGEYQPQHF.

This clonotype was seen a handful of times. This rearrangement joins TRBV7-8 to TRBJ1-1, with D perhaps matching TRBD1 (6 bases). This CDR3 contains 16 residues. Germline V gene lookup returns CDR1 SGHVS and CDR2 FQNEAQ. The V end lost 1 base, the J end lost 1 base, and 13 bases lay between the germline ends. The CDR3: CASSLGFGQRNTEAFF. DNA for the CDR3: TGTGCCAGCAGCTTAGGTTTTGGACAGAGGAACACTGAAGCTTTCTTT.

The sample holds a few counts of this clonotype. This chain links TRBV6-2 or TRBV6-3 with TRBJ1-1; no firm D call. The CDR3 spans 15 residues. In germline, CDR1 is MNHEY, CDR2 SVGEGT. Deletions cut 5 bases from V and 0 bases from J, with 13 bases between. DNA of the CDR3: TGTGCCAGCAGTCCTGGGGAGGGATTGAACACTGAAGCTTTCTTT. This codes for CASSPGEGLNTEAFF.

This clonotype turned up a few times. The chain is built from TRBV24-1 and TRBJ1-2, with 10 bases identical to TRBD1. This CDR3 is 18 amino acids long. The germline CDR1 and CDR2 sequences are KGHDR and SFDVKD. V dropped 5 bases and J dropped 1; count of bases not matched to a gene: 12. The CDR3 sequence: CATSAPSGTGEVNYGYTF. CDR3 nucleotides: TGTGCCACCAGTGCACCATCCGGGACAGGGGAAGTTAACTATGGCTACACCTTC.

This sequence joins TRBV27 and TRBJ2-1; D call uncertain. The germline V gene has CDR1 MNHEY and CDR2 SMNVEV (reference sequence). The CDR3 has 15 residues. V lost 5 bases to trimming and J lost 0 bases, with 11 bases between them. The DNA of the CDR3 is TGTGCCAGCAGTGGAGCACCGAGCTCCTACAATGAGCAGTTCTTC. It encodes CASSGAPSSYNEQFF.

The chain employs TRBV20-1 and TRBJ2-5; the D gene could be TRBD1 or TRBD2 (6 bases each). V dropped 6 bases and J dropped 2 bases, with 19 bases sitting between them. Germline V gene sequence: CDR1 DFQATT, CDR2 SNEGSKA (reference sequence). The CDR3 covers 15 residues. The CDR3 loop reads CSAPPAEGGQETQYF. CDR3 sequence (DNA): TGCAGTGCCCCCCCTGCCGAGGGGGGTCAAGAGACCCAGTACTTC.